The rows below give T cell receptor beta chains drawn from one sample of a study of cytomegalovirus exposure and HLA in healthy donors. Some clones are missing from TCRdb's copy, which holds only in-frame ones; the method was immunoSEQ multiplex PCR. Altogether 80,000 to 90,000 clones are present, 96% being singletons, with the ten largest covering 0.78%. The material sequenced was PBMCs. These receptor sequences come from a man aged 18 to 29 in good health and CMV-seronegative. CDR3s include the opening cysteine and the closing phenylalanine or tryptophan. Each record gives: V gene, J gene, CDR3 length, CDR3 protein.

>TRBV19|TRBJ2-1|12
CASSKSGEEQFF
>TRBV7-9|TRBJ2-5|16
CASNPIGTSGGETQYF
>TRBV28|TRBJ2-5|13
CASSSDSPGTQYF
>TRBV10-3|TRBJ2-2|17
CAISGLAGGPHEGELFF
>TRBV11-3|TRBJ2-1|20
CASSLEGRVRTPEQVNEQFF
>TRBV11-3|TRBJ1-2|13
CASSLSLQYGYTF
>TRBV9|TRBJ2-1|17
CASSAGLAGGRNNEQFF
>TRBV27|TRBJ2-1|14
CASSPRDFHNEQFF
>TRBV19|TRBJ2-7|14
CASSIIGGGGEQYF
>TRBV7-9|TRBJ2-3|17
CASSLPRLVGVTDTQYF
>TRBV11-2|TRBJ1-5|14
CASSLDRGNQPQHF